The clone carrying this T cell receptor beta chain was counted many times. The data derive from a study of blood T cells in healthy people across ages. Sample-barcoded 5' priming and a J-beta primer mix drove a second PCR of 7 to 11 cycles. Tagging of each cDNA molecule was performed by a template-switch adaptor with 12 random nucleotides. TCRdb called the 5' RACE reads again in MiXCR, with one record for every CDR3 protein. The sample shows around 1,500,000 distinct CDR3 sequences, approximately 28% of them seen only once. V was pared by 0 bases and J by 5 bases, with 6 bases of the junction left unmatched. CDR1 is ENHRY, CDR2 SYGVKD, per germline. The length of the CDR3 is 15 residues.

The source material was blood. The chain employs TRBV10-3 and TRBJ2-5; 7 bases fit TRBD2. The receptor's source is a woman in her 30s in good health. This chain's CDR3 is CAISESAGAGETQYF. Written as DNA, the CDR3 is TGTGCCATCAGTGAGTCTGCGGGAGCAGGGGAGACCCAGTACTTC.